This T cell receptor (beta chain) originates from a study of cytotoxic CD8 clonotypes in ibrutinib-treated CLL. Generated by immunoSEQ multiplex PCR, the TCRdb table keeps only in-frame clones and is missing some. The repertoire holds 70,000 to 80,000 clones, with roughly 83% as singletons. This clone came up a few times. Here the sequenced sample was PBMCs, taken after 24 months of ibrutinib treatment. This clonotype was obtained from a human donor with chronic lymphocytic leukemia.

CDR3 DNA sequence: TGTGCCAGCAGTACCCCCGGCGGAGTAGCGGGAGTAGACACCGGGGAGCTGTTTTTT. Encoded protein: CASSTPGGVAGVDTGELFF. The J gene is TRBJ2-2, the V gene TRBV28; 9 bases agree with TRBD2. Germline lookup yields CDR1 MDHEN and CDR2 SYDVKM. There are 19 residues in the CDR3. The V and J ends lost 5 bases and 3 bases, in that order; junction bases with no gene match: 16.